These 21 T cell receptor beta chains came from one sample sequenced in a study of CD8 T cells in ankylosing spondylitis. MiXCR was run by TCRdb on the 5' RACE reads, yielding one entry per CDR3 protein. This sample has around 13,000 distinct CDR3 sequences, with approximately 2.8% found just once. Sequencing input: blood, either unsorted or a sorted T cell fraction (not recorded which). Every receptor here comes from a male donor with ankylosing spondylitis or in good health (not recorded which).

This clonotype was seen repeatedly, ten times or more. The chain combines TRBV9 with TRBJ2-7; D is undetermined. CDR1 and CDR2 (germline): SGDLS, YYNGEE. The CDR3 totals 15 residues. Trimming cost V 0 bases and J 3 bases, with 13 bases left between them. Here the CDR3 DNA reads TGTGCCAGCAGCGTAGCTGAAGGCGGTATCTACGAGCAGTACTTC. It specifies CASSVAEGGIYEQYF.

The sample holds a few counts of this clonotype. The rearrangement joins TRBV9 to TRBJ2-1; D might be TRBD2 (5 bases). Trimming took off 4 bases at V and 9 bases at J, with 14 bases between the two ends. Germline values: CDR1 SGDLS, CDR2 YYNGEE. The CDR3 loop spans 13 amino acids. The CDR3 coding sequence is TGTGCCAGCAGCCCCGTAGCGCGGTCTGAGCAGTTCTTC. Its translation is CASSPVARSEQFF.

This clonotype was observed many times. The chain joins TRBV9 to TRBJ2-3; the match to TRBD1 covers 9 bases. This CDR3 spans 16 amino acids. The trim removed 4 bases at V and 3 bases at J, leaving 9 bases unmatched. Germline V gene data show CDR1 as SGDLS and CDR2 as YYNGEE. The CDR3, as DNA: TGTGCCAGCAGCCCGAGTAGGGGACAGGGAACAGATACGCAGTATTTT. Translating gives CASSPSRGQGTDTQYF.

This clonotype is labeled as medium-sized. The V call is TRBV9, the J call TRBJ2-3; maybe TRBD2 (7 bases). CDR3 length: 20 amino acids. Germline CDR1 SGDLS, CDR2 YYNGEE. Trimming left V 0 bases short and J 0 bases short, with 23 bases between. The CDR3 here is CASSVATAAGASLSTDTQYF. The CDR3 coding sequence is TGTGCCAGCAGCGTAGCTACGGCTGCGGGGGCATCCTTAAGCACAGATACGCAGTATTTT.

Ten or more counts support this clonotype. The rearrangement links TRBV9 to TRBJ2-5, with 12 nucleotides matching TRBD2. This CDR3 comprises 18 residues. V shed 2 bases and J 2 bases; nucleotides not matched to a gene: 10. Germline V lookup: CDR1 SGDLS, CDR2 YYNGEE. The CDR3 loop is CASSVDLLLAGGQETQYF. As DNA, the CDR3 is TGTGCCAGCAGCGTCGACCTCCTCCTAGCGGGGGGGCAAGAGACCCAGTACTTC.

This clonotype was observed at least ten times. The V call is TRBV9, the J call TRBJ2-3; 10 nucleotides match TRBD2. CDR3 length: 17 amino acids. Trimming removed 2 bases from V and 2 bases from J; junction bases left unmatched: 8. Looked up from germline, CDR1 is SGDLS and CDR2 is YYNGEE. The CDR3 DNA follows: TGTGCCAGCAGCGTTGAACCGGGACTAGCGACCACAGATACGCAGTATTTT. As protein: CASSVEPGLATTDTQYF.

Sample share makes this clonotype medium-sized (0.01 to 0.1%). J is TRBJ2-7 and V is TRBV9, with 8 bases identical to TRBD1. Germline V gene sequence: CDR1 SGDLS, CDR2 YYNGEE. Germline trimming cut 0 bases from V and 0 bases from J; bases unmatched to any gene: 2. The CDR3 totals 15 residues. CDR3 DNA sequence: TGTGCCAGCAGCGTAGAGGGACAGGCCTCCTACGAGCAGTACTTC. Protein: CASSVEGQASYEQYF.

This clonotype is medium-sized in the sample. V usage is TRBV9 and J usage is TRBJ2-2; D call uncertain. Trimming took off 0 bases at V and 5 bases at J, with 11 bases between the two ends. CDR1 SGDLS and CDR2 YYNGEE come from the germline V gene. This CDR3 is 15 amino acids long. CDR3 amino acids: CASSVDPRYTGELFF. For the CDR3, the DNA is TGTGCCAGCAGCGTAGATCCCAGGTATACCGGGGAGCTGTTTTTT. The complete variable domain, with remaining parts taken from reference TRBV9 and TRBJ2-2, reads DSGVTQTPKHLITATGQRVTLRCSPRSGDLSVYWYQQSLDQGLQFLIQYYNGEERAKGNILERFSAQQFPDLHSELNLSSLELGDSALYFCASSVDPRYTGELFFGEGSRLTVL.

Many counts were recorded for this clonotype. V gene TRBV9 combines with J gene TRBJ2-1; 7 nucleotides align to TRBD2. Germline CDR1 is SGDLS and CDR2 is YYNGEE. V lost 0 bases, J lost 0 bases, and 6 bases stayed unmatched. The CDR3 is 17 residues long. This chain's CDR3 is CASSVATSAISYNEQFF. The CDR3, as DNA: TGTGCCAGCAGCGTAGCTACTAGCGCGATCTCCTACAATGAGCAGTTCTTC. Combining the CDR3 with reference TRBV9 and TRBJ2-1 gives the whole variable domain DSGVTQTPKHLITATGQRVTLRCSPRSGDLSVYWYQQSLDQGLQFLIQYYNGEERAKGNILERFSAQQFPDLHSELNLSSLELGDSALYFCASSVATSAISYNEQFFGPGTRLTVL.

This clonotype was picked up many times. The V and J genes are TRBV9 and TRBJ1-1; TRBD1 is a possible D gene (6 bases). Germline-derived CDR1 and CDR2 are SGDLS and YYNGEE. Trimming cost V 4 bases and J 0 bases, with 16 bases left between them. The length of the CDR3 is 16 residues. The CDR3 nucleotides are TGTGCCAGCAGCCCGAGACAGGACGTGGTGAACACTGAAGCTTTCTTT. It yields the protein CASSPRQDVVNTEAFF.

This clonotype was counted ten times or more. The CDR3 nucleotides are TGTGCCAGCAGCGTAAGGGCGTCAGATACGCAGTATTTT. Protein sequence: CASSVRASDTQYF. The chain joins TRBV9 to TRBJ2-3; D remains ambiguous. The CDR3 sequence is 13 residues long. Germline CDR1 and CDR2: SGDLS and YYNGEE. V was trimmed by 1 base and J by 4 bases, leaving 7 bases between them.

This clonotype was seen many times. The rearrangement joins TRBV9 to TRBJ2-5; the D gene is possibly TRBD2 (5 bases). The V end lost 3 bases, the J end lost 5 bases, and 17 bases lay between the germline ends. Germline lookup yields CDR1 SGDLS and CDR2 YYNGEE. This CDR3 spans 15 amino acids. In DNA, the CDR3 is TGTGCCAGCAGCGCCGGGTTCGGGGATCGGGAGACCCAGTACTTC. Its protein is CASSAGFGDRETQYF.

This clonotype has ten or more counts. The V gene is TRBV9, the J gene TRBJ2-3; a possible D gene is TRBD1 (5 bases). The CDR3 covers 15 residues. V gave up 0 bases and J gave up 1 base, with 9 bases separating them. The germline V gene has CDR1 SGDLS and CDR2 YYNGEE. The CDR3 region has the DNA TGTGCCAGCAGCGTAGAGGGGATGGGCACAGATACGCAGTATTTT. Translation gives CASSVEGMGTDTQYF.

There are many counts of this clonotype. CDR3 residues: CASSVEGKRPNQPQHF. CDR3 coding DNA: TGTGCCAGCAGCGTAGAAGGTAAACGACCTAATCAGCCCCAGCATTTT. J is TRBJ1-5 and V is TRBV9; D gene ambiguous. V was shortened by 0 bases and J by 4 bases, with 14 bases between the two germline ends. The length of the CDR3 is 16 residues. The germline V gene has CDR1 SGDLS and CDR2 YYNGEE.

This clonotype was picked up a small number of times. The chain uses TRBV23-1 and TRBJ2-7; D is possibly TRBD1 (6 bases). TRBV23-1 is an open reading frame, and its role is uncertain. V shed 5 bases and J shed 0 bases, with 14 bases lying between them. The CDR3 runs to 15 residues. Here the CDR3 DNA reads TGCGCCAGCAGTTCTAGGACAGAAAACTCCTACGAGCAGTACTTC. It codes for CASSSRTENSYEQYF.

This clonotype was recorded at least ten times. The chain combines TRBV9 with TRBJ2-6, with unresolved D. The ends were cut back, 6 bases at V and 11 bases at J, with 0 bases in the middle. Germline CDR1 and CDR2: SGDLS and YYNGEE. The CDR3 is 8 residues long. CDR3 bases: TGTGCCAGCAACGTCCTGACTTTC. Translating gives CASNVLTF.

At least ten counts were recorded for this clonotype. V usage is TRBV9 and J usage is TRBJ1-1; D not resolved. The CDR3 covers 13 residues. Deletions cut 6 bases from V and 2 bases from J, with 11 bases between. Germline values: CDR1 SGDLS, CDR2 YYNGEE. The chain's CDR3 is CASNLGENTEAFF. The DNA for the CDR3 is TGTGCCAGCAACCTTGGAGAAAACACTGAAGCTTTCTTT.

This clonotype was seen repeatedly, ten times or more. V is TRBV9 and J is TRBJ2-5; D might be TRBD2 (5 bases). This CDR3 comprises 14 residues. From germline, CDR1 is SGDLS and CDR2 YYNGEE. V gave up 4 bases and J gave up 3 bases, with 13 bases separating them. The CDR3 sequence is CASSPSGQEETQYF. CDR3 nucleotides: TGTGCCAGCAGCCCCAGCGGCCAGGAAGAGACCCAGTACTTC.

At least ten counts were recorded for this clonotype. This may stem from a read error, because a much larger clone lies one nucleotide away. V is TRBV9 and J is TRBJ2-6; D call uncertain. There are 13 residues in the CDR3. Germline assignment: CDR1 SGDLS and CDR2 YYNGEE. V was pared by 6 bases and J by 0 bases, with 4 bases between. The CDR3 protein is CASKSSGANVLTF. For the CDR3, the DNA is TGTGCCAGCAAAAGCTCTGGGGCCAACGTCCTGACTTTC.

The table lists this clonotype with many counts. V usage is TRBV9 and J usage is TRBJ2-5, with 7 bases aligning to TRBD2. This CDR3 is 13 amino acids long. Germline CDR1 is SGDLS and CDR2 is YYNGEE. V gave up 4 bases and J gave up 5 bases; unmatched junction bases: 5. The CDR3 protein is CASSLAGVETQYF. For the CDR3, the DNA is TGTGCCAGCAGCCTCGCGGGAGTGGAGACCCAGTACTTC.

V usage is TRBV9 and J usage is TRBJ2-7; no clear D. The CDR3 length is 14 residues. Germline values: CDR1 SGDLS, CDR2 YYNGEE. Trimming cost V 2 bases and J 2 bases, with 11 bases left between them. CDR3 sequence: CASSVTSGAYEQYF. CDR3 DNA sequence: TGTGCCAGCAGCGTGACCAGTGGGGCCTACGAGCAGTACTTC. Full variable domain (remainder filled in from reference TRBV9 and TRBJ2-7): DSGVTQTPKHLITATGQRVTLRCSPRSGDLSVYWYQQSLDQGLQFLIQYYNGEERAKGNILERFSAQQFPDLHSELNLSSLELGDSALYFCASSVTSGAYEQYFGPGTRLTVT.